The T cell receptor (beta chain) under discussion was sequenced for a study of cytomegalovirus exposure and HLA in healthy donors. Study conclusions and caveats: Listed as cytomegalovirus-associated were 164 TCR beta chains. There were some V segments, including TRBV6-2 and TRBV6-3, excluded as indistinguishable. Researchers had no immune exposure information except CMV serostatus available.

Amplification used 60 Vbeta primers and 13 Jbeta primers. Generated by immunoSEQ multiplex PCR, the TCRdb table keeps only in-frame clones and is missing some. The data show approximately 150,000 clones, approximately 72% seen once. The CDR3 sequence is 18 residues long. The germline CDR1 and CDR2 sequences are SGHVS and FNYEAQ. Deletions cut 0 bases from V and 3 bases from J, with 21 bases between. Worth noting for this clone: Antigen unknown.

The specimen was PBMCs. The sequence was collected from a human donor in good health. The chain is built from TRBV7-6 and TRBJ2-7; no definite D call. As DNA, the CDR3 is TGTGCCAGCAGCTTAGCGCTAAGAGGTCCGCGAGAGTTCTACGAGCAGTACTTC. Amino acids: CASSLALRGPREFYEQYF.